Listed below are T cell receptor beta chains from one sample, sequenced in a study of T cell responses to AZD1222 COVID-19 vaccine. The table came from immunoSEQ multiplex PCR; TCRdb's copy has only in-frame clones and leaves some out. The repertoire has tens of thousands of clones, roughly 88% of them found once; the top ten carry roughly 14%. Sequencing was performed on peripheral blood, taken on day 0 of AZD1222 vaccination. The receptors shown here come from an adult in good health. Each CDR3 is given with its conserved first and last residue. The D gene is left open where the match is weak. For some rows the clone size is stated as once, few or many, or as a class when expanded; others skip it.

d_call: .; j_call: TRBJ1-1; clone_size: .; v_call: TRBV30; cdr3_aa: CAWSRRINTEAFF; cdr3_nt: TGTGCCTGGAGTAGGAGGATTAACACTGAAGCTTTCTTT
d_call: .; j_call: TRBJ2-3; clone_size: .; v_call: TRBV5-5; cdr3_aa: CASSLGSAATDTQYF; cdr3_nt: TGTGCCAGCAGCTTGGGTTCTGCGGCCACAGATACGCAGTATTTT
d_call: .; j_call: TRBJ1-2; clone_size: .; v_call: TRBV5-5; cdr3_aa: CASAEGVRGYTF; cdr3_nt: TGTGCCAGCGCCGAGGGGGTCCGGGGCTACACCTTC
d_call: TRBD2; j_call: TRBJ2-3; clone_size: .; v_call: TRBV30; cdr3_aa: CAWSRIRTSGISDTQYF; cdr3_nt: TGTGCCTGGAGTCGCATCCGGACTAGCGGGATCTCAGATACGCAGTATTTT
d_call: .; j_call: TRBJ1-5; clone_size: .; v_call: TRBV19; cdr3_aa: CASSIGAGNQPQHF; cdr3_nt: TGTGCCAGTAGTATAGGGGCCGGAAATCAGCCCCAGCATTTT
d_call: .; j_call: TRBJ2-2; clone_size: .; v_call: TRBV19; cdr3_aa: CASTLQAPGELFF; cdr3_nt: TGTGCCAGTACCCTCCAGGCCCCCGGGGAGCTGTTTTTT
d_call: .; j_call: TRBJ1-3; clone_size: .; v_call: TRBV7-2; cdr3_aa: CASSISRTKLNTIYF; cdr3_nt: TGTGCCAGCAGCATCTCACGGACGAAACTTAACACCATATATTTT
d_call: TRBD2; j_call: TRBJ2-1; clone_size: once; v_call: TRBV5-1; cdr3_aa: CASSLREAEQFF; cdr3_nt: TGCGCCAGCAGCTTGCGGGAGGCGGAGCAGTTCTTC
d_call: TRBD2; j_call: TRBJ2-1; clone_size: .; v_call: TRBV29-1; cdr3_aa: CSAQGTSGRAYEQFF; cdr3_nt: TGCAGCGCCCAGGGGACTAGCGGGAGGGCTTATGAGCAGTTCTTC
d_call: .; j_call: TRBJ1-5; clone_size: .; v_call: TRBV30; cdr3_aa: CAWSRAGNQPQHF; cdr3_nt: TGTGCCTGGAGTAGGGCAGGGAATCAGCCCCAGCATTTT
d_call: TRBD1; j_call: TRBJ2-1; clone_size: .; v_call: TRBV6-6; cdr3_aa: CASSYSVGQGDNEQFF; cdr3_nt: TGTGCCAGCAGTTACTCGGTGGGACAGGGGGACAATGAGCAGTTCTTC
d_call: .; j_call: TRBJ1-2; clone_size: .; v_call: TRBV3-1/TRBV3-2; cdr3_aa: CASSQGGRGGYTF; cdr3_nt: TGTGCCAGCAGCCAGGGGGGGAGAGGTGGCTACACCTTC
d_call: .; j_call: TRBJ1-1; clone_size: .; v_call: TRBV7-8; cdr3_aa: CASSFEGTEAFF; cdr3_nt: TGTGCCAGCAGCTTTGAGGGCACTGAAGCTTTCTTT
d_call: .; j_call: TRBJ2-3; clone_size: few; v_call: TRBV29-1; cdr3_aa: CSVKEGERTQYF; cdr3_nt: TGCAGCGTCAAGGAGGGGGAGCGGACGCAGTATTTT
d_call: .; j_call: TRBJ1-5; clone_size: few; v_call: TRBV4-1; cdr3_aa: CASSQAVENQPQHF; cdr3_nt: TGCGCCAGCAGCCAAGCGGTGGAGAATCAGCCCCAGCATTTT
d_call: .; j_call: TRBJ2-1; clone_size: once; v_call: TRBV15; cdr3_aa: CATSFRSYNEQFF; cdr3_nt: TGTGCCACCAGCTTCCGCTCCTACAATGAGCAGTTCTTC
d_call: .; j_call: TRBJ2-7; clone_size: .; v_call: TRBV25-1; cdr3_aa: CASSEQGEQYF; cdr3_nt: TGTGCCAGCAGTGAACAAGGCGAGCAGTACTTC
d_call: .; j_call: TRBJ1-3; clone_size: .; v_call: TRBV7-2; cdr3_aa: CASSWERSSGNTIYF; cdr3_nt: TGTGCCAGCAGCTGGGAGCGGAGCTCTGGAAACACCATATATTTT
d_call: .; j_call: TRBJ2-3; clone_size: .; v_call: TRBV10-1; cdr3_aa: CASSLGGLFTDTQYF; cdr3_nt: TGCGCCAGCTCTCTCGGGGGGCTTTTCACAGATACGCAGTATTTT
d_call: TRBD2; j_call: TRBJ2-3; clone_size: .; v_call: TRBV24-1; cdr3_aa: CATSDRSGRTDTDTQYF; cdr3_nt: TGTGCCACCAGTGATCGTAGCGGGAGGACGGACACAGATACGCAGTATTTT
d_call: TRBD2; j_call: TRBJ2-7; clone_size: .; v_call: TRBV19; cdr3_aa: CASSVAAGANEQYF; cdr3_nt: TGTGCCAGTAGTGTCGCAGCGGGAGCCAACGAGCAGTACTTC
d_call: TRBD2; j_call: TRBJ2-2; clone_size: .; v_call: TRBV14; cdr3_aa: CASSQVPSGKPGELFF; cdr3_nt: TGTGCCAGCAGCCAAGTCCCTAGCGGAAAACCCGGGGAGCTGTTTTTT
d_call: .; j_call: TRBJ1-1; clone_size: .; v_call: TRBV6-5; cdr3_aa: CASSYRGRIHTEAFF; cdr3_nt: TGTGCCAGCAGTTACAGGGGTAGGATCCACACTGAAGCTTTCTTT
d_call: TRBD1; j_call: TRBJ1-2; clone_size: .; v_call: TRBV30; cdr3_aa: CAWTNNGQGAGGYTF; cdr3_nt: TGTGCCTGGACCAATAACGGACAGGGGGCGGGGGGCTACACCTTC
d_call: .; j_call: TRBJ2-3; clone_size: .; v_call: TRBV7-8; cdr3_aa: CASSLDPHTDTQYF; cdr3_nt: TGTGCCAGCAGCTTGGACCCCCACACAGATACGCAGTATTTT
d_call: .; j_call: TRBJ2-7; clone_size: .; v_call: TRBV7-9; cdr3_aa: CASSLSASDQQYF; cdr3_nt: TGTGCCAGCAGCTTATCCGCCTCCGACCAGCAGTACTTC
d_call: TRBD2; j_call: TRBJ2-3; clone_size: .; v_call: TRBV5-1; cdr3_aa: CASSLEGTMGADTQYF; cdr3_nt: TGCGCCAGCAGCTTGGAAGGGACTATGGGGGCAGATACGCAGTATTTT
d_call: TRBD2; j_call: TRBJ2-5; clone_size: .; v_call: TRBV11-2; cdr3_aa: CASSLGTSGGETQYF; cdr3_nt: TGTGCCAGCAGCTTAGGGACTAGCGGTGGAGAGACCCAGTACTTC
d_call: .; j_call: TRBJ1-2; clone_size: .; v_call: TRBV20-1; cdr3_aa: CSARRGAGYTF; cdr3_nt: TGCAGTGCTAGGAGGGGGGCGGGCTACACCTTC
d_call: TRBD1; j_call: TRBJ2-7; clone_size: .; v_call: TRBV4-2; cdr3_aa: CASSQDSLGTGFNEQYF; cdr3_nt: TGTGCCAGCAGCCAAGATTCCCTCGGGACAGGGTTCAACGAGCAGTACTTC
d_call: .; j_call: TRBJ1-4; clone_size: .; v_call: TRBV6-5; cdr3_aa: CASSYPDVREKLFF; cdr3_nt: TGTGCCAGCAGTTACCCGGACGTTCGGGAAAAACTGTTTTTT
d_call: TRBD1; j_call: TRBJ1-5; clone_size: .; v_call: TRBV11-2; cdr3_aa: CASSLGGTGNQPQHF; cdr3_nt: TGTGCCAGCAGCTTAGGAGGGACAGGGAATCAGCCCCAGCATTTT
d_call: TRBD2; j_call: TRBJ2-7; clone_size: .; v_call: TRBV4-1; cdr3_aa: CASSQDSPRSGSFYEQYF; cdr3_nt: TGCGCCAGCAGCCAAGATTCGCCCAGGAGCGGGAGCTTCTACGAGCAGTACTTC
d_call: .; j_call: TRBJ2-6; clone_size: .; v_call: TRBV3-1/TRBV3-2; cdr3_aa: CASSQQGGISGANVLTF; cdr3_nt: TGTGCCAGCAGCCAGCAGGGGGGAATCTCTGGGGCCAACGTCCTGACTTTC